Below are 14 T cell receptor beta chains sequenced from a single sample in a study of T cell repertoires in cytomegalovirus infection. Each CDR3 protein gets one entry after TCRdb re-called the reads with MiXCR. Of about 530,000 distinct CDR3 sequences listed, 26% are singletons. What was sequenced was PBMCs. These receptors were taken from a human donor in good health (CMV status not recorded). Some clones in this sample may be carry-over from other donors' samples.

The DNA for the CDR3 is TGTGCCAGCAGCTTGCAGGACGTCCACGAGCAGTACTTC. Its protein is CASSLQDVHEQYF. The chain uses TRBV12-3 or TRBV12-4 and TRBJ2-7; D is ambiguous. The CDR3 sequence is 13 residues long. V was cut by 6 bases and J by 5 bases, with 14 bases left in between.

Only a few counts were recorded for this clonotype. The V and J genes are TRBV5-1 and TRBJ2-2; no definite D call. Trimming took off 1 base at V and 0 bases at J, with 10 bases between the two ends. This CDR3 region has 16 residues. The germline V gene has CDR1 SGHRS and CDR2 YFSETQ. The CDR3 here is CASSLSVPSNTGELFF. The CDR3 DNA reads TGCGCCAGCAGCTTGTCAGTGCCCTCGAACACCGGGGAGCTGTTTTTT.

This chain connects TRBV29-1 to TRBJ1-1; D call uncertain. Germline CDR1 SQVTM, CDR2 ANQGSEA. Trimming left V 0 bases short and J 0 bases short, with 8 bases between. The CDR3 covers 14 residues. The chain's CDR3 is CSVEDRPLNTEAFF. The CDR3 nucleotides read TGCAGCGTTGAAGACAGGCCCTTGAACACTGAAGCTTTCTTT. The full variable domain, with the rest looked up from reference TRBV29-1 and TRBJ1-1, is SAVISQKPSRDICQRGTSLTIQCQVDSQVTMMFWYRQQPGQSLTLIATANQGSEATYESGFVIDKFPISRPNLTFSTLTVSNMSPEDSSIYLCSVEDRPLNTEAFFGQGTRLTVV.

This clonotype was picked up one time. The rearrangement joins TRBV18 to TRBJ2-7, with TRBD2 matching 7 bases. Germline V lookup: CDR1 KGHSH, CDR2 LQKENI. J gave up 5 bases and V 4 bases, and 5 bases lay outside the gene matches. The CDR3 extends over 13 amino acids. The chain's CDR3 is CASSLNRGDEQYV. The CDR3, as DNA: TGTGCCAGCTCACTCAACCGGGGGGACGAGCAGTACGTC.

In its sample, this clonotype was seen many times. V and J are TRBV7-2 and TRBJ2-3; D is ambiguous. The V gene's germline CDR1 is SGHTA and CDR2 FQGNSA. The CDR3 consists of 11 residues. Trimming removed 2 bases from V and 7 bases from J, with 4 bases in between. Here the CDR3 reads CASSLTYTQYF. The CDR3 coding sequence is TGTGCCAGCAGCTTAACGTATACGCAGTATTTT. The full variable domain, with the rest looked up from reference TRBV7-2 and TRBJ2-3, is GAGVSQSPSNKVTEKGKDVELRCDPISGHTALYWYRQSLGQGLEFLIYFQGNSAPDKSGLPSDRFSAERTGGSVSTLTIQRTQQEDSAVYLCASSLTYTQYFGPGTRLTVL.

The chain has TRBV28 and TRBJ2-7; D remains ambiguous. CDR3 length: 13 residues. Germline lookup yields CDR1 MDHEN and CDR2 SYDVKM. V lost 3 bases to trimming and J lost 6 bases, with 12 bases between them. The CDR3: CASSFLGMGEQYF. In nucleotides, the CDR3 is TGTGCCAGCAGTTTTTTAGGCATGGGCGAGCAGTACTTC.

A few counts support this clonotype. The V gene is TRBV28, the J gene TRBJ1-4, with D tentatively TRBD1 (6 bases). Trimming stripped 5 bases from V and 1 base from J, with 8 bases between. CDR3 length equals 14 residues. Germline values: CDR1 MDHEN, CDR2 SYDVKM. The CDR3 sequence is CASSNRETNEKLFF. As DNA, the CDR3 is TGTGCCAGCAGTAACAGGGAAACTAATGAAAAACTGTTTTTT.

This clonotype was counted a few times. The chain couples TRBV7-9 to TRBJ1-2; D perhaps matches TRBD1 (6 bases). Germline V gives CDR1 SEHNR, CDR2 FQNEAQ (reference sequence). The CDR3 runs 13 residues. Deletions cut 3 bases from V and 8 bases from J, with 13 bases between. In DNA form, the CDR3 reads TGTGCCAGCAGCTTCCCTGGACAGATGGGCTACACCTTC. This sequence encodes CASSFPGQMGYTF.

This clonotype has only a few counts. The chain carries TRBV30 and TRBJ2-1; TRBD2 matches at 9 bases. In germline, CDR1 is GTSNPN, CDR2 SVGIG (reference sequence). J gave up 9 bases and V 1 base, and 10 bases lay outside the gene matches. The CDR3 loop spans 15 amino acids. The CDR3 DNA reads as TGTGCCTGGAGTGCTCGGCGGGAGGGCCTGAGTGAGCAGTTCTTC. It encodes CAWSARREGLSEQFF.

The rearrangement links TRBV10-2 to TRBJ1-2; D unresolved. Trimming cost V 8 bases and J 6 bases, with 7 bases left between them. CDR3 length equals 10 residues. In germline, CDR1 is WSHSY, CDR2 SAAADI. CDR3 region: CASLGNGYTF. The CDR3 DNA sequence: TGCGCCAGCCTTGGCAATGGCTACACCTTC.

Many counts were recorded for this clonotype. The CDR3 sequence: CASSSRATGELFF. The CDR3 nucleotides read TGTGCCAGCAGCTCCCGAGCGACCGGGGAGCTGTTTTTT. The chain links TRBV7-2 to TRBJ2-2; D uncertain. Germline loops: CDR1 SGHTA, CDR2 FQGNSA. The CDR3 is 13 amino acids. V was cut by 4 bases and J by 5 bases, with 8 bases left in between. Looking up the rest from reference TRBV7-2 and TRBJ2-2 gives the full variable domain: GAGVSQSPSNKVTEKGKDVELRCDPISGHTALYWYRQSLGQGLEFLIYFQGNSAPDKSGLPSDRFSAERTGGSVSTLTIQRTQQEDSAVYLCASSSRATGELFFGEGSRLTVL.

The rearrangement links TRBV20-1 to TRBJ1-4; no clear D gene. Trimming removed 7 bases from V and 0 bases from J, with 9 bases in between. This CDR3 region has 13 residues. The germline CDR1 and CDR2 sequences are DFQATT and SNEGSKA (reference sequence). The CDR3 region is CSVPTPTNEKLFF. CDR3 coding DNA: TGCAGTGTTCCTACTCCAACTAATGAAAAACTGTTTTTT.

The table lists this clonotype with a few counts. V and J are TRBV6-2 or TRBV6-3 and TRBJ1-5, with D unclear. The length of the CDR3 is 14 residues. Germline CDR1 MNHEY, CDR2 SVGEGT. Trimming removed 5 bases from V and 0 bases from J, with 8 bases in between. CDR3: CASSLDNSNQPQHF. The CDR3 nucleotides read TGTGCCAGCAGTCTTGATAATAGCAATCAGCCCCAGCATTTT.

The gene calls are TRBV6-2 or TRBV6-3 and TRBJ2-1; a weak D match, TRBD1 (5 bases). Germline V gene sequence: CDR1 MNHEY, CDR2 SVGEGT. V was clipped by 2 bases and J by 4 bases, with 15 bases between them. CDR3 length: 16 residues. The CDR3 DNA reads TGTGCCAGCAGTTACCCCAGGGTAGGGGTTTACAATGAGCAGTTCTTC. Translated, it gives CASSYPRVGVYNEQFF.